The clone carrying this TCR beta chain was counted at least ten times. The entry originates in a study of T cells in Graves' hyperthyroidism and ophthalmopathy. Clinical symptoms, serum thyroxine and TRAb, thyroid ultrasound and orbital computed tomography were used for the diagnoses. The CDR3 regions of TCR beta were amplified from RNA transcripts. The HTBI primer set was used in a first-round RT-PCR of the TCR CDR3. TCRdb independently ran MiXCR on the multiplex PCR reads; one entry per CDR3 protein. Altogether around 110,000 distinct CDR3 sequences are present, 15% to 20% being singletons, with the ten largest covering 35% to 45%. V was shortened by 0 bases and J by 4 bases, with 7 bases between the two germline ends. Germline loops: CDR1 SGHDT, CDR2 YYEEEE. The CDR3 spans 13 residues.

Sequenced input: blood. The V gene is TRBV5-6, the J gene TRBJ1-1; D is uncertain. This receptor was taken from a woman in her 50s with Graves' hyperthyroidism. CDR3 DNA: TGTGCCAGCAGCTTGGCCAGCGGCACTGAAGCTTTCTTT. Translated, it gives CASSLASGTEAFF.